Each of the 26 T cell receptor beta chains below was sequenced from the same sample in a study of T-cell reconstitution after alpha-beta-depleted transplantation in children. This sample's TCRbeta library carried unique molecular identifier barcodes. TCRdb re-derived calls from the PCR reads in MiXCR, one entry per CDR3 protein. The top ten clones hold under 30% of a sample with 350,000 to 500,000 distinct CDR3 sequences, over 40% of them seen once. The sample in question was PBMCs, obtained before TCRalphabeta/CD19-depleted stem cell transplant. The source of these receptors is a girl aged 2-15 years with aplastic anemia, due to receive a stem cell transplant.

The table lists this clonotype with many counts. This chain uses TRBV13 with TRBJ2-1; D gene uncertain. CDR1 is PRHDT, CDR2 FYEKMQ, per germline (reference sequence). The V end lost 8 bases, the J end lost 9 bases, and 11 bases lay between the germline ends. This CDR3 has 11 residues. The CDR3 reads CASGPATEQFF. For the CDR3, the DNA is TGTGCCAGCGGCCCGGCAACTGAGCAGTTCTTC.

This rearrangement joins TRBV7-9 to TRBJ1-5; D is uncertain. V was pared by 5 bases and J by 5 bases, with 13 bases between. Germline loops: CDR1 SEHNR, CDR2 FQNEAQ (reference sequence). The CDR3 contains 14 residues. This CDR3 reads CASSTIGRDQPQHF. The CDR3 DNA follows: TGTGCCAGCAGCACAATCGGGCGGGATCAGCCCCAGCATTTT.

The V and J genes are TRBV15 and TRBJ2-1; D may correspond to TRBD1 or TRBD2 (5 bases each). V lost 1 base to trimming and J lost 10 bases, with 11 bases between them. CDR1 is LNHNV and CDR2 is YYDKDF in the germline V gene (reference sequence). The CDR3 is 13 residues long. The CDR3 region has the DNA TGTGCCACCAGCAGAGGTGGCAGGGACGAGCAGTTCTTC. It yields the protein CATSRGGRDEQFF. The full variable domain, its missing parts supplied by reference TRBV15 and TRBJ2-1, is DAMVIQNPRYQVTQFGKPVTLSCSQTLNHNVMYWYQQKSSQAPKLLFHYYDKDFNNEADTPDNFQSRRPNTSFCFLDIRSPGLGDTAMYLCATSRGGRDEQFFGPGTRLTVL.

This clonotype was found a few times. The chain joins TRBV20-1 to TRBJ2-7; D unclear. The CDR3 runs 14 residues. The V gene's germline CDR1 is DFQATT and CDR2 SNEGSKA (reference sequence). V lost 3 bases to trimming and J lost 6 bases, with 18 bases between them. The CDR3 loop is CSASRSASPSEQYF. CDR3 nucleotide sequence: TGCAGTGCTAGTCGGAGCGCTTCTCCCAGCGAGCAGTACTTC.

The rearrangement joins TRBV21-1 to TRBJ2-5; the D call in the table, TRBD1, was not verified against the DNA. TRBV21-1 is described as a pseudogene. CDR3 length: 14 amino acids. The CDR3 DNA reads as TGTGCCAGCAGCAATCGGCGCCGACGAGAGACCCAGTACTTC. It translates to CASSNRRRRETQYF.

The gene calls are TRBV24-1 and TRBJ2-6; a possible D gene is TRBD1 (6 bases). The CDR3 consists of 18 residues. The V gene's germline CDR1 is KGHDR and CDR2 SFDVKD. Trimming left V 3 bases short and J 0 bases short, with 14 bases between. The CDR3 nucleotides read TGTGCCACCAGTGATCGCGGACAAGGGGGCTCTGGGGCCAACGTCCTGACTTTC. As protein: CATSDRGQGGSGANVLTF.

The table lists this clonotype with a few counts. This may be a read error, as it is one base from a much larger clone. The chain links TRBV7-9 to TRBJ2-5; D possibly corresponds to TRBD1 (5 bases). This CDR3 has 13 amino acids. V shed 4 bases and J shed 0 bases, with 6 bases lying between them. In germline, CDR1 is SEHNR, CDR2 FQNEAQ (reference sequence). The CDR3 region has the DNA TGTGCCAGCAGCTCAGGGTACCAAGAGACCCAGTACTTC. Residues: CASSSGYQETQYF.

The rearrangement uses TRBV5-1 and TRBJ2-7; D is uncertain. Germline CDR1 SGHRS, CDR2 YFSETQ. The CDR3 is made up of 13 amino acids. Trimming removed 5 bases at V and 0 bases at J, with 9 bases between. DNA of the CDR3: TGCGCCAGCAGACCTCCTAGCTCCTACGAGCAGTACTTC. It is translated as CASRPPSSYEQYF.

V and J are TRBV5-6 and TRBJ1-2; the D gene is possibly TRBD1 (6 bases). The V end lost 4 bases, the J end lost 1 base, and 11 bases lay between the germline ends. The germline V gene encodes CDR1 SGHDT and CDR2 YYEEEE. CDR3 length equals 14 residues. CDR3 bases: TGTGCCAGCAGCCCTTGGACAGATAACTATGGCTACACCTTC. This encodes CASSPWTDNYGYTF.

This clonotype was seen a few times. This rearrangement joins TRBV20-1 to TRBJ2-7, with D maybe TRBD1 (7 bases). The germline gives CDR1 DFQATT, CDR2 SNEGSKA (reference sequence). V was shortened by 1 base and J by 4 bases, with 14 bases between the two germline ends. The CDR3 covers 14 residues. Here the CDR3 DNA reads TGCAGTGCTAGAGCCAGGGGGGCACCTTACGAGCAGTACTTC. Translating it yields CSARARGAPYEQYF.

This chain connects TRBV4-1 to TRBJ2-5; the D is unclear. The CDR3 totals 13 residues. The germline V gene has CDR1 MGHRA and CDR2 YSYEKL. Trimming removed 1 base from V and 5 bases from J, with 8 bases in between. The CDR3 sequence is CASSQGGRETQYF. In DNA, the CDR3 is TGCGCCAGCAGCCAAGGGGGTCGGGAGACCCAGTACTTC.

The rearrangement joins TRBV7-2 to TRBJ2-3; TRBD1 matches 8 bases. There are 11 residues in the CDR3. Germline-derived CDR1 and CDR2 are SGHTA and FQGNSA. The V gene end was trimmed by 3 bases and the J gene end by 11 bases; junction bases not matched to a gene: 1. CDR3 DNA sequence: TGTGCCAGCAGCTTCGGGACAGGGCAGTATTTT. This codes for CASSFGTGQYF.

This chain's CDR3 is CASSLSGGAKTEAFF. The CDR3 bases are TGTGCCAGCAGCTTAAGTGGGGGGGCAAAGACTGAAGCTTTCTTT. The chain uses TRBV7-6 and TRBJ1-1; tentative D call: TRBD1 (6 bases). The germline V gene has CDR1 SGHVS and CDR2 FNYEAQ. Trimming pared 2 bases from V and 5 bases from J, leaving 15 bases between. This CDR3 has 15 residues.

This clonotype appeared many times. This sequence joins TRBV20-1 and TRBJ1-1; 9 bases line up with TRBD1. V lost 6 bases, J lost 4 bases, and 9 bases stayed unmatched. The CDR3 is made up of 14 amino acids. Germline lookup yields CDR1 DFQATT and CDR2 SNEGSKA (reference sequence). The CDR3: CSAKTATGGTEAFF. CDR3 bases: TGCAGTGCAAAAACGGCGACAGGGGGCACTGAAGCTTTCTTT.

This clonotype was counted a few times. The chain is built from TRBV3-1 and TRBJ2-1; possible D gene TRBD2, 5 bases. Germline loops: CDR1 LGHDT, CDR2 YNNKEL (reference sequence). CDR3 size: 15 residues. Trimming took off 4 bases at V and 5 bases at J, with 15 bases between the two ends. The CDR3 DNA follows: TGTGCCAGCAGCCCCCGGGTAGCGAGAAACAATGAGCAGTTCTTC. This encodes CASSPRVARNNEQFF.

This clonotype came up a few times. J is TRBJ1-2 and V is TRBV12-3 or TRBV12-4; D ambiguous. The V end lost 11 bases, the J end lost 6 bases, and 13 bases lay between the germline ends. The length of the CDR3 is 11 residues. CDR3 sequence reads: CACDWKDGYTF. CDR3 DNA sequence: TGTGCCTGCGATTGGAAGGATGGCTACACCTTC.

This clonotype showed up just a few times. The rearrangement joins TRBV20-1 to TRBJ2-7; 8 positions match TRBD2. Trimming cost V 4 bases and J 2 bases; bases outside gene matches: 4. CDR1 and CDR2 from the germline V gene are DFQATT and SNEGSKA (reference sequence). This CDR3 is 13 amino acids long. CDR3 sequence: CSATPGGTYEQYF. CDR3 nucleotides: TGCAGTGCTACTCCGGGAGGGACCTACGAGCAGTACTTC.

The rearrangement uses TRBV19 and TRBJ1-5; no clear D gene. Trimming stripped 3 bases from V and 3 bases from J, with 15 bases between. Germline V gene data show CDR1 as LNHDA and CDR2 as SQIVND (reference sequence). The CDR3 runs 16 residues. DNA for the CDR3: TGTGCCAGTAGTATCTCGTCCGGAGGGATCAATCAGCCCCAGCATTTT. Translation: CASSISSGGINQPQHF.

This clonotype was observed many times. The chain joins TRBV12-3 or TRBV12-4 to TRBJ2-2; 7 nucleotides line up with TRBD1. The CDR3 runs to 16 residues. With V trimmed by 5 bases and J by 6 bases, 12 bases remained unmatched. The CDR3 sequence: CASSPHRGAVPGELFF. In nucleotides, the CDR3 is TGTGCCAGCAGTCCGCACAGGGGTGCGGTCCCCGGGGAGCTGTTTTTT.

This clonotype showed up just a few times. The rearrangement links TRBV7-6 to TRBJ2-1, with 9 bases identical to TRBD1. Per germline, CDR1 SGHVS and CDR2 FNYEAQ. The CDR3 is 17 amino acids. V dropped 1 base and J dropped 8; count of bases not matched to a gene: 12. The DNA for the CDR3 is TGTGCCAGCAGCTTAGGGACAGGGGTCCCCTTTGCCGATGAGCAGTTCTTC. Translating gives CASSLGTGVPFADEQFF. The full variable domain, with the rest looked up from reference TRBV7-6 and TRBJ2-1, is GAGVSQSPRYKVTKRGQDVALRCDPISGHVSLYWYRQALGQGPEFLTYFNYEAQQDKSGLPNDRFSAERPEGSISTLTIQRTEQRDSAMYRCASSLGTGVPFADEQFFGPGTRLTVL.

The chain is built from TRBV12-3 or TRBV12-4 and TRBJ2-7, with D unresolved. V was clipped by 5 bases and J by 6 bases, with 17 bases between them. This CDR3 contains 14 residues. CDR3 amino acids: CASSPSYRPGEQYF. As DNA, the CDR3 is TGTGCCAGCAGTCCGTCATACCGGCCGGGCGAGCAGTACTTC.

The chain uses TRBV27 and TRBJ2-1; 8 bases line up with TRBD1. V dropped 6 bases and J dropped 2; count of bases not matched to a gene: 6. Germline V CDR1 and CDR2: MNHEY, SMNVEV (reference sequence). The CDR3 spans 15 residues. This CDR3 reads CASSPSDRAYNEQFF. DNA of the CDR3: TGTGCCAGCAGCCCATCGGACAGGGCCTACAATGAGCAGTTCTTC.

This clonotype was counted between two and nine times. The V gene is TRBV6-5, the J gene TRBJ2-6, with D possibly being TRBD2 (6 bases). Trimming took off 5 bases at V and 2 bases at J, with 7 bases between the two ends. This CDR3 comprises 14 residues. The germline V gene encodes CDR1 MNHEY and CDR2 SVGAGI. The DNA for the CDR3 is TGTGCCAGCAGTCCGGGGGCTGGGGCCAACGTCCTGACTTTC. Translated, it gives CASSPGAGANVLTF.

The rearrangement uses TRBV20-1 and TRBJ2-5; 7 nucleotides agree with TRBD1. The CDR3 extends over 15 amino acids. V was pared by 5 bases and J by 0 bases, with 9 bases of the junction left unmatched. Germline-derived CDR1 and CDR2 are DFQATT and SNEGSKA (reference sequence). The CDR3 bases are TGCAGTGCTCCAAGGCCGGGACAGTACCAAGAGACCCAGTACTTC. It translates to CSAPRPGQYQETQYF.

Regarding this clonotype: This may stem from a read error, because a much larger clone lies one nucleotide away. CDR3 residues: CASSYLWRERYEEYF. DNA for the CDR3: TGTGCCAGCAGTTACTTATGGCGGGAGCGCTACGAGGAGTACTTC. The chain links TRBV6-2 or TRBV6-3 to TRBJ2-7; 7 bases fit TRBD2. Per the germline V gene, CDR1 is MNHEY and CDR2 is SVGEGT. This CDR3 comprises 15 residues.

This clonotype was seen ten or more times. CDR3 sequence reads: CASSRDYNEQFF. CDR3 in DNA: TGTGCCAGCTCACGGGACTACAATGAGCAGTTCTTC. This chain uses TRBV18 with TRBJ2-1; D is ambiguous. CDR3 length equals 12 residues. Trimming stripped 4 bases from V and 3 bases from J, with 4 bases between. The germline gives CDR1 KGHSH, CDR2 LQKENI. Filled out from reference TRBV18 and TRBJ2-1, the complete variable domain reads NAGVMQNPRHLVRRRGQEARLRCSPMKGHSHVYWYRQLPEEGLKFMVYLQKENIIDESGMPKERFSAEFPKEGPSILRIQQVVRGDSAAYFCASSRDYNEQFFGPGTRLTVL.